These T cell receptor beta chains were read from a single sample in a study of blood T cell repertoires in COVID-19. Sequencing was performed with immunoSEQ multiplex PCR; in TCRdb, only in-frame clones are kept and a portion is missing. The sample has 120,000 or so clones, approximately 84% seen once; the top ten hold about 2%. The sequencing sample was made of peripheral blood. These TCRs come from a man between 65 and 85 years old with acute or convalescent COVID-19. The CDR3 runs from the conserved cysteine through the conserved F or W. A D gene is named only where the DNA matches it firmly. Clone sizes are given selectively: once, few, many, or a class where the clone is expanded.

CDR3,DNA,size,J,V,D
CASSLGQGDQETQYF,TGTGCCAGCAGCTTAGGACAGGGCGACCAAGAGACCCAGTACTTC,.,TRBJ2-5,TRBV5-6,TRBD1
CASSFLTGGSGNTIYF,TGTGCCAGCAGTTTCTTAACAGGGGGCTCTGGAAACACCATATATTTT,once,TRBJ1-3,TRBV28,TRBD1
CASSFSDGGTDTQYF,TGTGCCAGCAGTTTCTCAGACGGGGGTACAGATACGCAGTATTTT,.,TRBJ2-3,TRBV27,.
CSVEETSGGVLGQYF,TGCAGCGTTGAAGAGACTAGCGGGGGGGTACTTGGGCAGTACTTC,.,TRBJ2-7,TRBV29-1,TRBD2
CASSLEGGPGNTIYF,TGTGCCAGCAGCTTGGAGGGGGGGCCTGGAAACACCATATATTTT,few,TRBJ1-3,TRBV5-6,.
CASSFVGGTNNYGYTF,TGCGCCAGCAGCTTTGTCGGGGGGACAAATAACTATGGCTACACCTTC,once,TRBJ1-2,TRBV5-1,.
CATVAGGPLLGELFF,TGTGCCACCGTAGCGGGGGGGCCTCTGTTAGGGGAGCTGTTTTTT,few,TRBJ2-2,TRBV24-1,TRBD2
CASSPPGGANYGYTF,TGTGCCAGCAGTCCCCCAGGGGGAGCTAACTATGGCTACACCTTC,.,TRBJ1-2,TRBV7-8,TRBD1
CASSPRDSDRDEQFF,TGTGCCAGTAGTCCCCGGGACTCCGATCGAGATGAGCAGTTCTTC,.,TRBJ2-1,TRBV19,.
CAIRLTGAKHGYTF,TGTGCCATCAGACTGACAGGGGCCAAGCATGGCTACACCTTC,.,TRBJ1-2,TRBV10-3,TRBD1
CASKGTSATGELFF,TGTGCCAGCAAAGGGACTAGCGCTACCGGGGAGCTGTTTTTT,.,TRBJ2-2,TRBV6-5,TRBD2
CASNGEGNSPLHF,TGTGCCAGTAACGGGGAGGGGAATTCACCCCTCCACTTT,.,TRBJ1-6,TRBV9,.
CASSFTHSGGPSDTQYF,TGCGCCAGCAGCTTCACTCATAGCGGGGGGCCCTCGGATACGCAGTATTTT,.,TRBJ2-3,TRBV5-1,TRBD2
CASSFSGLYAEAFF,TGTGCCAGCAGCTTTTCGGGACTTTACGCTGAAGCTTTCTTT,.,TRBJ1-1,TRBV11-2,.
CASSTRWTGSNTEAFF,TGTGCCAGTAGTACCCGTTGGACAGGGAGTAACACTGAAGCTTTCTTT,.,TRBJ1-1,TRBV19,TRBD1
CASLRSGGSYNEQFF,TGTGCCAGTCTTAGGAGCGGGGGTTCCTACAATGAGCAGTTCTTC,.,TRBJ2-1,TRBV19,TRBD2
CASSISGSYNEQFF,TGTGCCAGCAGCATTAGCGGGTCTTACAATGAGCAGTTCTTC,.,TRBJ2-1,TRBV9,TRBD2
CAISERQGAYEQYF,TGTGCCATCAGTGAGAGACAGGGGGCCTACGAGCAGTACTTC,once,TRBJ2-7,TRBV10-3,TRBD1
CASSPSGGGQDTQYF,TGTGCCAGCAGCCCTTCTGGGGGGGGCCAAGATACGCAGTATTTT,.,TRBJ2-3,TRBV7-6,.
CASSDNKKGGLDTEAFF,TGTGCCAGCAGCGACAACAAGAAGGGAGGGTTGGACACTGAAGCTTTCTTT,.,TRBJ1-1,TRBV5-8,.
CASRRGTGQETQYF,TGCGCCAGCAGACGGGGGACAGGGCAAGAGACCCAGTACTTC,.,TRBJ2-5,TRBV5-1,TRBD1
CASSGQANSPLHF,TGTGCCAGCAGCGGACAGGCTAATTCACCCCTCCACTTT,.,TRBJ1-6,TRBV6-2/TRBV6-3,TRBD1
CATQGPGTRGETQYF,TGTGCCACGCAGGGACCGGGGACCAGGGGAGAGACCCAGTACTTC,.,TRBJ2-5,TRBV28,.
CASSPARGDTEAFF,TGTGCCAGCTCACCTGCCCGGGGAGACACTGAAGCTTTCTTT,.,TRBJ1-1,TRBV18,.
CASSYGGSTGELFF,TGTGCCAGCAGCTACGGGGGGAGCACCGGGGAGCTGTTTTTT,.,TRBJ2-2,TRBV2,TRBD2
CASSSRGKHQPQHF,TGTGCCAGTAGCTCTCGGGGGAAGCATCAGCCCCAGCATTTT,.,TRBJ1-5,TRBV19,.
CASSLSFRGLGYTF,TGTGCCAGCAGTTTATCGTTCAGGGGGCTCGGCTACACCTTC,.,TRBJ1-2,TRBV27,TRBD1
CASSQAHRERETQYF,TGTGCCAGCAGCCAAGCCCATCGGGAAAGAGAGACCCAGTACTTC,few,TRBJ2-5,TRBV4-2,.
CSASRGQYQPQHF,TGCAGTGCTAGTAGGGGGCAGTACCAGCCCCAGCATTTT,.,TRBJ1-5,TRBV20-1,TRBD1
CASSAGGHANGYTF,TGTGCCAGCAGCGCGGGAGGACACGCTAATGGCTACACCTTC,once,TRBJ1-2,TRBV11-2,.
CASSERSSAGEAFF,TGCGCCAGCAGTGAGCGCTCCTCGGCAGGTGAAGCTTTCTTT,.,TRBJ1-1,TRBV10-1,.
CASSMGQSSYNSPLHF,TGTGCCAGCAGCATGGGACAGAGCTCCTATAATTCACCCCTCCACTTT,.,TRBJ1-6,TRBV5-4,TRBD1
CASGLGEPGSHRGNQPQHF,TGTGCTAGTGGTTTGGGGGAACCAGGTTCTCACAGGGGCAATCAGCCCCAGCATTTT,.,TRBJ1-5,TRBV12-5,.
CASSPDSYYGYTF,TGCGCCAGCAGCCCTGACAGTTACTATGGCTACACCTTC,.,TRBJ1-2,TRBV5-1,.
CASSVSRGDNYGYTF,TGTGCCAGCAGCGTATCGAGAGGAGATAACTATGGCTACACCTTC,.,TRBJ1-2,TRBV9,.
CASSRDTSGNTIYF,TGTGCCAGCAGCCGGGACACCTCTGGAAACACCATATATTTT,.,TRBJ1-3,TRBV3-1/TRBV3-2,.
CASSEISNQPQHF,TGTGCCAGCAGCGAGATTAGCAATCAGCCCCAGCATTTT,.,TRBJ1-5,TRBV12-3/TRBV12-4,.
CASSPRWNTEAFF,TGTGCCAGCAGCCCGCGGTGGAACACTGAAGCTTTCTTT,.,TRBJ1-1,TRBV7-2,.
CASSQDLAAYEQYF,TGTGCCAGCAGCCAAGACCTAGCGGCCTACGAGCAGTACTTC,few,TRBJ2-7,TRBV4-2,TRBD2
CASSLAASGYNEQFF,TGTGCCAGCAGCTTAGCGGCTAGCGGGTACAATGAGCAGTTCTTC,few,TRBJ2-1,TRBV7-9,TRBD2
CASSLVGRGDNNEQFF,TGTGCCAGCAGCTTAGTGGGGCGGGGGGACAACAATGAGCAGTTCTTC,.,TRBJ2-1,TRBV11-2,TRBD2
CASSPPSGLAGEEQFF,TGCGCCAGCAGCCCTCCCTCGGGACTAGCGGGGGAAGAGCAGTTCTTC,.,TRBJ2-1,TRBV5-1,TRBD2